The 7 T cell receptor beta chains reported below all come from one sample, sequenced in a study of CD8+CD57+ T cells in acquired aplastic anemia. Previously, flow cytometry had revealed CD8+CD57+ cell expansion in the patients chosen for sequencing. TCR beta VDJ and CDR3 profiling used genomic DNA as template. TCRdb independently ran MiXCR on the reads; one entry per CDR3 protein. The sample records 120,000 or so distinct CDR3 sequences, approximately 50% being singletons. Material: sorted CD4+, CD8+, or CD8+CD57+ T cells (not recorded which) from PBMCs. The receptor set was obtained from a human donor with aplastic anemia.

CDR3: CASSPSGPPQHF. DNA for the CDR3: TGTGCCAGCAGTCCCTCTGGTCCGCCCCAGCATTTT. The rearrangement uses TRBV12-3 or TRBV12-4 and TRBJ1-5, with D hard to call. V dropped 5 bases and J dropped 9 bases, with 11 bases sitting between them. The CDR3 consists of 12 residues.

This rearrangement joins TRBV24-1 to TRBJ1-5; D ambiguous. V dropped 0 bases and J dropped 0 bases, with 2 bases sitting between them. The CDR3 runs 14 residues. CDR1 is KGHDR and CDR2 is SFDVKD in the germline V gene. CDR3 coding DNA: TGTGCCACCAGTGATTTGCATAGCAATCAGCCCCAGCATTTT. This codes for CATSDLHSNQPQHF.

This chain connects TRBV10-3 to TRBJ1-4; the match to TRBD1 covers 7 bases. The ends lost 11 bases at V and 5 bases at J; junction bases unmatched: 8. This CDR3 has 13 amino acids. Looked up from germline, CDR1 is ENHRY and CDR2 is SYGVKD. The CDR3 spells CASTTGTNEKLFF. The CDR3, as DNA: TGTGCCTCTACGACAGGGACAAATGAAAAACTGTTTTTT.

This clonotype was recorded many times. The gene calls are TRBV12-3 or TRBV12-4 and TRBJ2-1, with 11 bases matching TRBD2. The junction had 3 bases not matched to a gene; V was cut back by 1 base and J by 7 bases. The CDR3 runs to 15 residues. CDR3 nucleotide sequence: TGTGCCAGCAGTTTAGTAGCGGGAGGGCGTAATGAGCAGTTCTTC. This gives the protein CASSLVAGGRNEQFF.

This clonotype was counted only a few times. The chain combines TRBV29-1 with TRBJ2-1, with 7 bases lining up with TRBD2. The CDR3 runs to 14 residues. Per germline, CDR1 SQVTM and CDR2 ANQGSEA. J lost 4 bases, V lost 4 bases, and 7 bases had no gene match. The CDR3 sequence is CSVVGGLPYNEQFF. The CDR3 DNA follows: TGCAGCGTTGTGGGGGGACTACCTTACAATGAGCAGTTCTTC.

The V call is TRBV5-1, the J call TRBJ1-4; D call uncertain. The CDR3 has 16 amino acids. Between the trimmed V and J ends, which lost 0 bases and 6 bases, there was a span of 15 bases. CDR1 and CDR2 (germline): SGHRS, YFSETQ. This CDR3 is CASSLAEQEWDEKLFF. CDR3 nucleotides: TGCGCCAGCAGCTTGGCCGAGCAGGAATGGGATGAAAAACTGTTTTTT.

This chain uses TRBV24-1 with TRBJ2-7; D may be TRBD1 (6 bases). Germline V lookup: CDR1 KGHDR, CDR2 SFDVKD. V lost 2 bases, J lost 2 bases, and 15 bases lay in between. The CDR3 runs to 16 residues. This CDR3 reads CATSDSGQLRPYEQYF. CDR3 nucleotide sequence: TGTGCCACCAGTGATTCCGGACAGCTTAGGCCCTACGAGCAGTACTTC.